A single T cell receptor beta chain is shown here with its context. This sample includes further DNA sequences coding for the same CDR3. The V gene end was trimmed by 2 bases and the J gene end by 3 bases; junction bases not matched to a gene: 8. Germline V gives CDR1 SGHAT, CDR2 FQNNGV. The CDR3 has 16 amino acids. This sample was included in a study of shared clonotypes between healthy human individuals. The table came from immunoSEQ multiplex PCR; TCRdb's copy has only in-frame clones and leaves some out. The sample comprises roughly 2 million clones, nearly 97% of which are singletons, and around 0.13% rests with the top ten.

The chain employs TRBV11-2 and TRBJ2-3; 7 bases are a match to TRBD2. The receptor comes from a man younger than 30 in good health. The sequenced material came from naive CD4+ T cells sorted from blood. The subset denotes: CD45RA+ positively selected. Here the CDR3 DNA reads TGTGCCAGCAGCTTAACCTCCGGGGGGAGTACAGATACGCAGTATTTT. This gives the protein CASSLTSGGSTDTQYF.